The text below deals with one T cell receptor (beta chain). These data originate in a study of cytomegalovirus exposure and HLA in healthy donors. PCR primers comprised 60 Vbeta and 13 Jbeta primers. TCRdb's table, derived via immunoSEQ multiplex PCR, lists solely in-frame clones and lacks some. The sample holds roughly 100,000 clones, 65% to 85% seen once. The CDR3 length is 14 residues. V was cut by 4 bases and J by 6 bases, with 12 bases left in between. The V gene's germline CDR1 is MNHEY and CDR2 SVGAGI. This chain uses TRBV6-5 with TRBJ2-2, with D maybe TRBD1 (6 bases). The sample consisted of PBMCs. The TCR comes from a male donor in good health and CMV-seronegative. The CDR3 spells CASSFDRRAGELFF. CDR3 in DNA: TGTGCCAGCAGTTTCGACAGGCGGGCCGGGGAGCTGTTTTTT.